What follows describes a single T cell receptor beta chain. The record originates from a study of identical twins. Template switching supplied a universal primer site; unique molecular identifiers were carried on the cDNA. MiXCR was run by TCRdb on the 5' RACE reads, yielding one entry per CDR3 protein. The table has hundreds of thousands of distinct CDR3 sequences, around a sixth seen once; the top ten hold roughly 14%. The same specimen was also included in a second study, on T cells expressing NK-cell markers.

The sequenced sample consisted of PBMCs. The TCR originated in a woman in her late teens or twenties in good health.

The CDR3 region is CSAAPGLHNTGELFF. DNA of the CDR3: TGCAGTGCTGCTCCGGGACTACATAACACCGGGGAGCTGTTTTTT. The chain joins TRBV20-1 to TRBJ2-2; TRBD2 aligns across 7 bases. Germline V lookup: CDR1 DFQATT, CDR2 SNEGSKA (reference sequence). Trimming at V came to 5 bases and at J to 2 bases, leaving 8 bases not matched to a gene. This CDR3 contains 15 residues.